Listed below are T cell receptor beta chains from one sample, sequenced in a study of PD-1 blockade in classical Hodgkin lymphoma. Only in-frame clones appear in the TCRdb table, and some are missing; sequencing was by immunoSEQ multiplex PCR. The sample records around 13,000 clones, over 80% being singletons. Sequencing used peripheral blood mononuclear cells (PBMCs), obtained at baseline. Source of these receptors: a human donor with classical Hodgkin lymphoma. Each CDR3 is given with its conserved first and last residue.

v_call: TRBV18; cdr3_aa: CASSPSGASNSPLHF
v_call: TRBV5-1; cdr3_aa: CASSLGTTNYGYTF
v_call: TRBV19; cdr3_aa: CASSITRTVTGELFF
v_call: TRBV28; cdr3_aa: CASSREYGIGELFF
v_call: TRBV7-9; cdr3_aa: CASSPPGQGYGYTF
v_call: TRBV30; cdr3_aa: CAWRKASGTEAFF
v_call: TRBV27; cdr3_aa: CASSFGTGGSSYEQYF
v_call: TRBV29-1; cdr3_aa: CSVEISETQYF
v_call: TRBV10-3; cdr3_aa: CAISADMRGGYTF
v_call: TRBV5-1; cdr3_aa: CASSSRGTLGDTQYF
v_call: TRBV9; cdr3_aa: CASSVEDSYEQYF
v_call: TRBV27; cdr3_aa: CASSNAPGLAGGHEQFF
v_call: TRBV7-6; cdr3_aa: CASSPGTYEQYF
v_call: TRBV29-1; cdr3_aa: CSAYRGSETQYF
v_call: TRBV30; cdr3_aa: CAWIGFGRSSSPLHF
v_call: TRBV5-8; cdr3_aa: CASSPDGSYEQYF
v_call: TRBV5-5; cdr3_aa: CASSKSMAIGSTDTQYF
v_call: TRBV6-1; cdr3_aa: CASSAGRGLEAFF
v_call: TRBV27; cdr3_aa: CASSSGQGWEKLFF
v_call: TRBV5-4; cdr3_aa: CASSSWTGTYEQYF
v_call: TRBV7-9; cdr3_aa: CASTPWDEQFF
v_call: TRBV5-6; cdr3_aa: CASSHRAAGTGELFF
v_call: TRBV6-5; cdr3_aa: CASSSPSRTGNEQYF
v_call: TRBV28; cdr3_aa: CASLGAGGSGELFF
v_call: TRBV29-1; cdr3_aa: CSVEESVGAEAFF
v_call: TRBV6-1; cdr3_aa: CASSEAWGTLGYGYTF
v_call: TRBV27; cdr3_aa: CASGHGHLSDTQYF
v_call: TRBV5-1; cdr3_aa: CASSFSGLNEKLFF
v_call: TRBV6-5; cdr3_aa: CASSPRQGYQPQHF
v_call: TRBV4-3; cdr3_aa: CASSQDLGTAYYEQYF
v_call: TRBV19; cdr3_aa: CASSASWGREIAKNIQYF
v_call: TRBV7-9; cdr3_aa: CASSLWTGTYEQYF
v_call: TRBV7-2; cdr3_aa: CASSLGLVNEQFF
v_call: TRBV28; cdr3_aa: CASPRRPGTSGRTAKETQYF
v_call: TRBV19; cdr3_aa: CASTGTNQETQYF
v_call: TRBV7-9; cdr3_aa: CASSFRGAGGNTIYF
v_call: TRBV5-1; cdr3_aa: CASSMISGGPGTQYF
v_call: TRBV27; cdr3_aa: CASGLKETQYF
v_call: TRBV5-8; cdr3_aa: CASSLDQGAGETQYF
v_call: TRBV9; cdr3_aa: CASSAGDRGEEKLFF
v_call: TRBV28; cdr3_aa: CASRDKTDYYEQYF
v_call: TRBV2; cdr3_aa: CASSETTGSGNTIYF
v_call: TRBV6-5; cdr3_aa: CASSYSSNLVQETQYF
v_call: TRBV2; cdr3_aa: CASSQGLAGEQYF
v_call: TRBV4-1; cdr3_aa: CASSPAGVKETQYF
v_call: TRBV6-6; cdr3_aa: CASRSGHFNYGYTF
v_call: TRBV28; cdr3_aa: CASSRGYEQYF
v_call: TRBV27; cdr3_aa: CASYSTGVTEAFF
v_call: TRBV9; cdr3_aa: CASSAAPSYEQYF
v_call: TRBV4-3; cdr3_aa: CASSHRDRAPQETQYF
v_call: TRBV18; cdr3_aa: CASSPRTGYMSSPLHF
v_call: TRBV27; cdr3_aa: CASSHTWETEAFF
v_call: TRBV28; cdr3_aa: CASTLGRGEAFF
v_call: TRBV5-1; cdr3_aa: CASSLGGVKETQYF